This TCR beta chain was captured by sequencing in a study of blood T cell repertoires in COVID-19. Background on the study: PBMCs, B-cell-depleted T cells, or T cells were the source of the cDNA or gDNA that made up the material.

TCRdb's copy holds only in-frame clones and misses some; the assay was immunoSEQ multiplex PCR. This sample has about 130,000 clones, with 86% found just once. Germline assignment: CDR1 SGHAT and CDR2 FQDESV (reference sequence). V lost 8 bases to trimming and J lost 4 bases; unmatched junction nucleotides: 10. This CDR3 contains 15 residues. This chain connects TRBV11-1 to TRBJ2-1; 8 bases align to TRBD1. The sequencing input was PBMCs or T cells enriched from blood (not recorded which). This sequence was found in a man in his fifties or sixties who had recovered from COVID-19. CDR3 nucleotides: TGTGCCAGCTCACGGACAGGGTGGTTATACAATGAGCAGTTCTTC. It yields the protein CASSRTGWLYNEQFF. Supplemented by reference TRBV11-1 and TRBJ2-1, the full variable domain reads EAEVAQSPRYKITEKSQAVAFWCDPISGHATLYWYRQILGQGPELLVQFQDESVVDDSQLPKDRFSAERLKGVDSTLKIQPAELGDSAMYLCASSRTGWLYNEQFFGPGTRLTVL.